The following is a TCR beta chain sequence with its context. The target antigen is unknown. The CDR3 spans 14 residues. Per germline, CDR1 MNHNS and CDR2 SASEGT. J gave up 2 bases and V 6 bases, and 5 bases lay outside the gene matches. The PCR ran on 60 Vbeta and 13 Jbeta primers. Assay used: immunoSEQ multiplex PCR; TCRdb lists only in-frame clones, some missing. The sample lists around 190,000 clones, more than 85% occurring once. This entry belongs to a study of cytomegalovirus exposure and HLA in healthy donors. Study-wide results and caveats: Some V segments, including TRBV6-2 and TRBV6-3, were excluded as indistinguishable.

The clonotype originates from a young woman in good health and CMV-seronegative. The chain joins TRBV6-1 to TRBJ2-7; 9 bases align to TRBD2. The sample consisted of PBMCs. CDR3 amino acids: CASSLAGRAYEQYF. In DNA, the CDR3 is TGTGCCAGCAGCCTAGCGGGACGGGCCTACGAGCAGTACTTC.